Listed below are T cell receptor beta chains from one sample, sequenced in a study of Tregs in tolerant kidney transplant recipients. The table came from immunoSEQ multiplex PCR; TCRdb's copy has only in-frame clones and leaves some out. The sample has just under 65,000 clones; less than 98% are singletons. Sample: Tregs from blood, taken before the transplant. The source of these receptors is a human donor who received a combined kidney and bone marrow transplant. CDR3s include the opening cysteine and the closing phenylalanine or tryptophan. The D gene is left open where the match is weak. Some rows have no size entry. The others give once, few or many, or a class for an expanded clone.

clone size	D gene	V gene	J gene	CDR3 DNA	CDR3 protein
once	TRBD1	TRBV9	TRBJ2-5	TGTGCCAGCAGCGGTCACAGGGGTCTAAAAGAGACCCAGTACTTC	CASSGHRGLKETQYF
-	TRBD1	TRBV11-3	TRBJ2-1	TGTGCCAGCAGTCGGACAGGGGGCCCGAGTAATGAGCAGTTCTTC	CASSRTGGPSNEQFF
once	-	TRBV7-2	TRBJ1-1	TGTGCCAGCAGTCGCCAAGGGCAGGGGCTTGGTACTGAAGCTTTCTTT	CASSRQGQGLGTEAFF
once	-	TRBV2	TRBJ2-7	TGTGCCAGCAGCCCGAATATGTTGAGGGAGCAGTACTTC	CASSPNMLREQYF
-	TRBD1	TRBV5-1	TRBJ1-2	TGCGCCAGCAGCGTAGGACAGGGGCCGGTAACCTTC	CASSVGQGPVTF
-	-	TRBV29-1	TRBJ2-1	TGCAGGGTCCACACCGTGATGGATGAGCAGTTCTTC	CRVHTVMDEQFF
-	-	TRBV11-1	TRBJ1-1	TGTGCCAGCAGCGTAGGGGGGACTAACACTGAAGCTTTCTTT	CASSVGGTNTEAFF
-	-	TRBV5-1	TRBJ1-3	TGCGCCAGCAGAGCCTCGCTGGGGCAGGGAGGTGGAAACACCATATATTTT	CASRASLGQGGGNTIYF
-	TRBD2	TRBV10-3	TRBJ2-7	TGTGCCATCAGTTCCTTGGGTAGCGGGACTTACGAGCAGTACTTC	CAISSLGSGTYEQYF
once	-	TRBV9	TRBJ2-1	TGTGCCAGCAGCGTAGGGCTAGCCCTTATAAGGGTCAATGAGCAGTTCTTC	CASSVGLALIRVNEQFF
once	-	TRBV4-3	TRBJ2-7	TGCGCCAGCAGCCAAGATTGGGCAGGGTTCGACGAGCAGTACTTC	CASSQDWAGFDEQYF
-	TRBD1	TRBV27	TRBJ1-2	TGTGCCAGCAGTTTCTCGGACAGGGCGTCCGGCTACACCTTC	CASSFSDRASGYTF
-	-	TRBV7-9	TRBJ2-7	TGTGCCAGCAGTTCTGAAACAGGTCGATTCGACGAGCAGTACTTC	CASSSETGRFDEQYF
-	TRBD1	TRBV29-1	TRBJ2-1	TGCAGCGCTGGCAGGGGGACCCTCAATGAGCAGTTCTTC	CSAGRGTLNEQFF
-	-	TRBV6-6	TRBJ1-5	TGTGCCAGCAGCACACAGTTTCCGCCCCAGCATTTT	CASSTQFPPQHF
-	TRBD2	TRBV7-8	TRBJ2-7	TGTGCCAGCAGCTTAGCCCCTGTCCTAGCGGCCTACGAGCAGTACTTC	CASSLAPVLAAYEQYF
-	TRBD2	TRBV11-3	TRBJ2-3	TGTGCCAGCAGCTTAGATCGAGCGGGAGCGAGGGGAGATACGCAGTATTTT	CASSLDRAGARGDTQYF
-	-	TRBV7-2	TRBJ2-7	TGTGCCAGCAGCTTAGATGGAGTTGTTACCTACGAGCAGTACTTC	CASSLDGVVTYEQYF
-	TRBD1	TRBV4-1	TRBJ1-3	TGCGCCAGCAGCAAGACAGGGGCAAGGGGAAACACCATATATTTT	CASSKTGARGNTIYF
-	-	TRBV29-1	TRBJ1-2	TGCAGCGTGGCTCGGGGCTATGGCTACACCTTC	CSVARGYGYTF
-	-	TRBV19	TRBJ1-1	TGTGCTGCTAGGGACGACAGGCGAAACCGAGAAGCTTTCTTT	CAARDDRRNREAFF
-	-	TRBV10-3	TRBJ2-7	TGTGCCATCGCCCGACAGACACCCTACGAGCAGTACTTC	CAIARQTPYEQYF
-	-	TRBV7-9	TRBJ1-1	TGTGCCAGCAGCCGCTGGGGGGGGAACACTGAAGCTTTCTTT	CASSRWGGNTEAFF
-	TRBD2	TRBV19	TRBJ2-1	TGTGCCAGTAATCCGAGCGGGGAATACAATGAGCAGTTCTTC	CASNPSGEYNEQFF
-	-	TRBV7-9	TRBJ2-1	TGTGCCAGCAGCTTTAGTAAGCTGAATGAGCAGTTCTTC	CASSFSKLNEQFF
-	TRBD1	TRBV9	TRBJ2-7	TGTGCCAGCAGCGCCCTGGGGACAGGGAACTCCTACGAGCAGTACTTC	CASSALGTGNSYEQYF
-	-	TRBV9	TRBJ1-2	TGTGCCAGCAGCGGACAGCCGAATTACTATGGCTACACCTTC	CASSGQPNYYGYTF
-	-	TRBV20-1	TRBJ2-1	TGCAGTGGGTCAGGGAAAGACGAGCAGTTCTTC	CSGSGKDEQFF
once	-	TRBV7-3	TRBJ2-2	TGTGCCAGCAGCCGCCAGGGGAACACCGGGGAGCTGTTTTTT	CASSRQGNTGELFF
-	TRBD2	TRBV18	TRBJ2-1	TGTGCCAGCTCACCGGGACTAGCGGACTACAATGAGCAGTTCTTC	CASSPGLADYNEQFF
-	-	TRBV18	TRBJ1-1	TGTGCCAGCTCACCAGAGGGTCTAGGGATGGTAGCTGAAGCTTTCTTT	CASSPEGLGMVAEAFF